One sample yielded the 30 T cell receptor beta chains listed below, sequenced in a study of cytomegalovirus exposure and HLA in healthy donors. 60 Vbeta and 13 Jbeta primers were used in PCR. Some clones are missing from TCRdb's copy, which holds only in-frame ones; the method was immunoSEQ multiplex PCR. Recorded here are some 71,000 clones; the top ten clones represent less than 2%. Sequenced material: PBMCs. The receptors come from a woman in her 30s in good health and CMV-seronegative.

CDR3: CASSPGAGGSYEQYF. CDR3 in DNA: TGCGCCAGCAGCCCCGGGGCAGGGGGCTCCTACGAGCAGTACTTC. This chain uses TRBV4-1 with TRBJ2-7, with 7 bases aligning to TRBD1. CDR3 length: 15 residues. V trimming: 4 bases; J trimming: 0 bases; junction bases outside the gene matches: 6. Germline CDR1 MGHRA, CDR2 YSYEKL.

The chain is built from TRBV28 and TRBJ2-2; D call uncertain. Trimming took 6 bases from V and 7 from J, leaving 12 bases between them. The CDR3 totals 13 residues. Germline V lookup: CDR1 MDHEN, CDR2 SYDVKM. The CDR3 bases are TGTGCCAGCAGCTCGCGCCGTGGCGGGGAGCTGTTTTTT. Its translation is CASSSRRGGELFF.

Written as DNA, the CDR3 is TGCAGCGTCCACATGGTGGACACCTATGGCTACACCTTC. Protein sequence: CSVHMVDTYGYTF. The rearrangement joins TRBV29-1 to TRBJ1-2; tentative D call: TRBD1 (5 bases). The CDR3 contains 13 residues. CDR1 and CDR2 from the germline V gene are SQVTM and ANQGSEA. V lost 6 bases and J 4 bases, leaving 15 bases between the germline ends.

The gene calls are TRBV29-1 and TRBJ1-5, with 9 bases that match TRBD1. This CDR3 is 14 amino acids long. Trimming took 6 bases from V and 6 from J; bases not matched to a gene: 9. Per germline, CDR1 SQVTM and CDR2 ANQGSEA. The CDR3 here is CSVATGGGGQPQHF. In DNA, the CDR3 is TGCAGCGTCGCTACAGGGGGCGGGGGTCAGCCCCAGCATTTT.

In the case of this clone: Mismatch with germline at one junction end may stem from a read error. The chain combines TRBV4-1 with TRBJ1-5; 10 positions agree with TRBD1. The CDR3 extends over 15 amino acids. In germline, CDR1 is MGHRA, CDR2 YSYEKL. CDR3 sequence (DNA): TGCGCCAGCAGCCAGGGGACAGGGGACAATCGGCCCCAGCATTTT. Translating it yields CASSQGTGDNRPQHF.

V is TRBV13 and J is TRBJ2-2, with D possibly matching TRBD2 (6 bases). The length of the CDR3 is 16 residues. The germline gives CDR1 PRHDT, CDR2 FYEKMQ (reference sequence). V was trimmed by 2 bases and J by 1 base, leaving 11 bases between them. The CDR3 region has the DNA TGTGCCAGCAGCTTACGGGGGACGGTGAACACCGGGGAGCTGTTTTTT. Its protein is CASSLRGTVNTGELFF.

The chain carries TRBV6-1 and TRBJ2-1; 10 bases match TRBD2. The length of the CDR3 is 16 residues. Germline V gene lookup returns CDR1 MNHNS and CDR2 SASEGT. J was trimmed by 6 bases and V by 1 base; bases with no gene match: 6. CDR3 residues: CASSEGGSGRFNEQFF. The CDR3 nucleotides are TGTGCCAGCAGTGAAGGAGGTAGCGGGAGGTTCAATGAGCAGTTCTTC.

The CDR3 DNA is TGTGCCAGCAGTTCCACGGGCTACGAGCAGTACTTC. Translated, it gives CASSSTGYEQYF. The chain employs TRBV7-9 and TRBJ2-7; D call uncertain. CDR3 size: 12 residues. The germline V gene encodes CDR1 SEHNR and CDR2 FQNEAQ (reference sequence). Trimming cost V 6 bases and J 3 bases, with 9 bases left between them.

V is TRBV7-6 and J is TRBJ2-7; TRBD1 agrees at 8 bases. The trim removed 1 base at V and 5 bases at J, leaving 4 bases unmatched. CDR1 and CDR2 (germline): SGHVS, FNYEAQ. The CDR3 has 14 amino acids. CDR3 protein: CASSLGTGKDEQYF. CDR3 in DNA: TGTGCCAGCAGCTTAGGGACAGGGAAGGACGAGCAGTACTTC.

V and J are TRBV14 and TRBJ1-1, with a tentative D call TRBD1 (5 bases). Trimming removed 4 bases at V and 1 base at J, with 13 bases between. This CDR3 comprises 15 residues. The germline CDR1 and CDR2 sequences are SGHDN and FVKESK. The CDR3 here is CASSPQGAKNTEAFF. CDR3 nucleotide sequence: TGTGCCAGCAGCCCCCAAGGGGCGAAGAACACTGAAGCTTTCTTT. The variable domain in full, with the rest retrieved from reference TRBV14 and TRBJ1-1, is EAGVTQFPSHSVIEKGQTVTLRCDPISGHDNLYWYRRVMGKEIKFLLHFVKESKQDESGMPNNRFLAERTGGTYSTLKVQPAELEDSGVYFCASSPQGAKNTEAFFGQGTRLTVV.

V usage is TRBV4-1 and J usage is TRBJ1-6, with D uncertain. The V gene's germline CDR1 is MGHRA and CDR2 YSYEKL. The CDR3 sequence is 14 residues long. Trimming removed 0 bases at V and 10 bases at J, with 10 bases between. This CDR3 is CASSQDPPRSPLHF. CDR3 DNA: TGCGCCAGCAGCCAAGACCCACCGCGGTCACCCCTCCACTTT.

This sequence joins TRBV6-4 and TRBJ1-2; 10 nucleotides align to TRBD1. V shed 8 bases, J shed 5 bases, and the junction held 14 bases outside the gene matches. CDR3 size: 16 residues. CDR1 is MRHNA, CDR2 SNTAGT, per germline. The CDR3 region has the DNA TGTGCCAGCTCCCGGGACAGGGGCATTCTCTCATATGGCTACACCTTC. This encodes CASSRDRGILSYGYTF.

V is TRBV10-3 and J is TRBJ1-1, with 7 bases that match TRBD1. The germline V gene encodes CDR1 ENHRY and CDR2 SYGVKD. The CDR3 runs 13 residues. Trimming took 4 bases from V and 5 from J; bases not matched to a gene: 4. CDR3 sequence: CAISVDRRTEAFF. The CDR3 DNA reads as TGTGCCATCAGTGTGGACAGGAGAACTGAAGCTTTCTTT.

This chain joins TRBV5-1 and TRBJ2-7, with 9 bases matching TRBD1. This CDR3 is 17 amino acids long. J lost 4 bases, V lost 4 bases, and 15 bases had no gene match. CDR1 and CDR2 from the germline V gene are SGHRS and YFSETQ. The CDR3 bases are TGCGCCAGCAGCCCTATGAGAGGGGCCGGGACAGGGTACGAGCAGTACTTC. Residues: CASSPMRGAGTGYEQYF.

The gene calls are TRBV5-6 and TRBJ1-5; 7 bases are shared with TRBD1. J lost 0 bases, V lost 4 bases, and 4 bases had no gene match. CDR1 is SGHDT, CDR2 YYEEEE, per germline. The CDR3 runs 15 residues. In nucleotides, the CDR3 is TGTGCCAGCAGCAGACAGGGTTATAGCAATCAGCCCCAGCATTTT. This codes for CASSRQGYSNQPQHF.

This chain links TRBV19 with TRBJ1-1; D is perhaps TRBD1 (5 bases). CDR1 LNHDA and CDR2 SQIVND come from the germline V gene (reference sequence). This CDR3 has 16 amino acids. The V gene lost 3 bases and the J gene lost 3 bases, with 17 bases spanning the gap. This chain's CDR3 is CASSIRAGKSDTEAFF. The CDR3 DNA reads as TGTGCCAGTAGTATTAGGGCAGGGAAGTCGGACACTGAAGCTTTCTTT.

This rearrangement joins TRBV7-9 to TRBJ2-7; D might be TRBD1 (6 bases). The CDR3 runs to 14 residues. Trimming left V 7 bases short and J 4 bases short, with 17 bases between. Germline-derived CDR1 and CDR2 are SEHNR and FQNEAQ (reference sequence). The CDR3 DNA reads TGTGCCAGCATCTCGCTAGAGAGGGGGTACGAGCAGTACTTC. As protein: CASISLERGYEQYF.

The J gene is TRBJ2-7, the V gene TRBV28; D remains unclear. Germline lookup yields CDR1 MDHEN and CDR2 SYDVKM. The CDR3 totals 13 residues. V lost 3 bases and J lost 0, with 6 bases in between. The CDR3 region has the DNA TGTGCCAGCAGTTTGAGGAGCTCCTACGAGCAGTACTTC. Protein: CASSLRSSYEQYF.

The CDR3 is CASTGTGYGNEQFF. The CDR3 region has the DNA TGTGCCAGCACCGGGACAGGGTATGGCAATGAGCAGTTCTTC. The genes are TRBV25-1 and TRBJ2-1; the match to TRBD1 covers 9 bases. Trimming cost V 7 bases and J 6 bases; bases outside gene matches: 7. The germline V gene encodes CDR1 MGHDK and CDR2 SYGVNS. This CDR3 spans 14 amino acids. The full variable domain, completed using reference TRBV25-1 and TRBJ2-1, is EADIYQTPRYLVIGTGKKITLECSQTMGHDKMYWYQQDPGMELHLIHYSYGVNSTEKGDLSSESTVSRIRTEHFPLTLESARPSHTSQYLCASTGTGYGNEQFFGPGTRLTVL.

The genes are TRBV6-5 and TRBJ2-7; D possibly corresponds to TRBD1 (5 bases). Deletions cut 1 base from V and 2 bases from J, with 9 bases between. The CDR3 is made up of 14 amino acids. CDR1 and CDR2 (germline): MNHEY, SVGAGI. Here the CDR3 DNA reads TGTGCCAGCAGTTACTTGGCCAGGGCCTACGAGCAGTACTTC. Translation gives CASSYLARAYEQYF.

This chain uses TRBV19 with TRBJ1-1; 8 bases line up with TRBD1. Germline V gives CDR1 LNHDA, CDR2 SQIVND (reference sequence). This CDR3 region has 16 residues. V was clipped by 5 bases and J by 6 bases; unmatched bases: 14. Written as DNA, the CDR3 is TGTGCCAGTAGTCCCTCGGCAGGGGGCAGAGCGGCTGAAGCTTTCTTT. Translating it yields CASSPSAGGRAAEAFF.

V usage is TRBV5-8 and J usage is TRBJ2-6; D ambiguous. Germline V gives CDR1 SGHTS, CDR2 YDEGEE. V was clipped by 0 bases and J by 0 bases, with 7 bases between them. CDR3 length equals 16 residues. CDR3 region: CASSLGVGSGANVLTF. CDR3 bases: TGTGCCAGCAGCTTGGGAGTCGGCTCTGGGGCCAACGTCCTGACTTTC. Using reference TRBV5-8 and TRBJ2-6 for the parts outside the CDR3, the full variable domain is EAGVTQSPTHLIKTRGQQATLRCSPISGHTSVYWYQQALGLGLQFLLWYDEGEERNRGNFPPRFSGRQFPNYSSELNVNALELEDSALYLCASSLGVGSGANVLTFGAGSRLTVL.

This chain links TRBV9 with TRBJ1-5; D is uncertain. In germline, CDR1 is SGDLS, CDR2 YYNGEE. CDR3 size: 15 residues. Trimming stripped 3 bases from V and 0 bases from J, with 10 bases between. CDR3 DNA sequence: TGTGCCAGCAGCGGCGAGGAAAATAGCAATCAGCCCCAGCATTTT. Protein: CASSGEENSNQPQHF. Full variable domain (remainder filled in from reference TRBV9 and TRBJ1-5): DSGVTQTPKHLITATGQRVTLRCSPRSGDLSVYWYQQSLDQGLQFLIQYYNGEERAKGNILERFSAQQFPDLHSELNLSSLELGDSALYFCASSGEENSNQPQHFGDGTRLSIL.

The chain joins TRBV18 to TRBJ2-2; D gene ambiguous. The germline V gene encodes CDR1 KGHSH and CDR2 LQKENI. The length of the CDR3 is 12 residues. V lost 7 bases and J 6 bases, leaving 9 bases between the germline ends. The CDR3, as DNA: TGTGCCAGCTTAGAGGAACCCGGGGAGCTGTTTTTT. Translating it yields CASLEEPGELFF.

The V and J genes are TRBV29-1 and TRBJ2-1, with D hard to call. The CDR3 is 10 residues long. Germline-derived CDR1 and CDR2 are SQVTM and ANQGSEA. Trimming pared 2 bases from V and 8 bases from J, leaving 4 bases between. CDR3 loop: CSVENYEQFF. CDR3 bases: TGCAGCGTTGAAAACTATGAGCAGTTCTTC.

The CDR3, as DNA: TGTGCCATCAGCCCCGGGACGCGACTAGCGGGAGGGCGGTTCACAGATACGCAGTATTTT. Amino acid sequence: CAISPGTRLAGGRFTDTQYF. The rearrangement joins TRBV10-3 to TRBJ2-3; 14 bases match TRBD2. The CDR3 is made up of 20 amino acids. Germline loops: CDR1 ENHRY, CDR2 SYGVKD. V gave up 6 bases and J gave up 2 bases; unmatched junction bases: 16.

The chain combines TRBV4-2 with TRBJ1-2; 10 nucleotides agree with TRBD1. This CDR3 spans 16 amino acids. Germline V lookup: CDR1 LGHNA, CDR2 YNFKEQ. J gave up 2 bases and V 0 bases, and 3 bases lay outside the gene matches. The CDR3, as DNA: TGTGCCAGCAGCCAAGATCTGGGACAGGGGAACTATGGCTACACCTTC. This translates into CASSQDLGQGNYGYTF.

The chain has TRBV7-3 and TRBJ2-7, with TRBD1 matching over 10 bases. The V gene's germline CDR1 is SGHTA and CDR2 FQGTGA. The CDR3 spans 14 residues. J lost 6 bases, V lost 3 bases, and 5 bases had no gene match. This chain's CDR3 is CASSFGQGGSEQYF. In DNA form, the CDR3 reads TGTGCCAGCAGCTTCGGACAGGGGGGTAGCGAGCAGTACTTC.

The chain combines TRBV5-4 with TRBJ1-1; TRBD1 matches at 9 bases. Germline lookup yields CDR1 SGHNT and CDR2 YYREEE (reference sequence). Trimming at V came to 4 bases and at J to 2 bases, leaving 3 bases not matched to a gene. The CDR3 consists of 14 residues. The CDR3 here is CASSPGQGNTEAFF. CDR3 nucleotides: TGTGCCAGCAGCCCGGGACAGGGAAACACTGAAGCTTTCTTT. Full variable domain (remainder filled in from reference TRBV5-4 and TRBJ1-1): ETGVTQSPTHLIKTRGQQVTLRCSSQSGHNTVSWYQQALGQGPQFIFQYYREEENGRGNFPPRFSGLQFPNYSSELNVNALELDDSALYLCASSPGQGNTEAFFGQGTRLTVV.

This chain links TRBV15 with TRBJ2-2; TRBD2 agrees at 7 bases. Germline V gene sequence: CDR1 LNHNV, CDR2 YYDKDF (reference sequence). This CDR3 has 16 residues. The trim removed 1 base at V and 2 bases at J, leaving 4 bases unmatched. CDR3 in amino acids: CATSRGGGINTGELFF. In DNA, the CDR3 is TGTGCCACCAGCAGAGGCGGGGGTATTAACACCGGGGAGCTGTTTTTT.